The clone carrying this T cell receptor beta chain showed up many times. The target antigen is unknown. The study extracted blood RNA from unsorted whole blood and also extracted germline DNA. No patient had received treatment, and all had chronic HBV infection. This entry is derived from a study of tumor-infiltrating lymphocytes in primary liver carcinoma. Study-level information: Staging placed the tumors at T1-T3 N0M0, and they measured about 4 to 11 cm across. General observations from the study: Tumors had a top-250-clone fraction that was significantly higher than blood (p = 0.039).

Germline loops: CDR1 ENHRY, CDR2 SYGVKD. The V segment lost 11 bases and the J segment 8 bases; nucleotides outside the gene matches: 11. This CDR3 has 13 amino acids. Starting from approximately 0.45 ug of total RNA, TCR beta cDNA was produced with a primer in the constant region. Three rounds of nested multiplex PCR with slightly modified ARM-PCR produced TCR beta libraries. The first two PCR rounds, nine to ten cycles each, used TRBV1-TRBV30 forward primers and a C-beta reverse primer. TCRdb analysed the multiplex PCR reads with MiXCR anew, one entry per CDR3 protein. The data contain approximately 340,000 distinct CDR3 sequences, almost 65% of them singletons.

This receptor was identified in a man between 40 and 49 years old with primary liver carcinoma and hepatitis B virus infection. V and J are TRBV10-3 and TRBJ2-1; 8 positions match TRBD2. Sequencing input: peripheral blood. CDR3 coding DNA: TGTGCCGTTACTAGCGGCCCCATCGATGAGCAGTTCTTC. As protein: CAVTSGPIDEQFF.